These 12 T cell receptor beta chains were sequenced from one sample in a study of T cell repertoires in aging, cancer and after chemotherapy. A mixed TRB-A/B primer pool amplified rearranged TRB by multiplex touch-down PCR. TCRdb re-called the multiplex PCR reads with MiXCR, one entry per CDR3 protein. This table holds about 9,300 distinct CDR3 sequences, around 57% found once. The template was genomic DNA from peripheral blood, not RNA. Sequencing input: blood. The receptors here all came from a human donor in good health.

In regard to this clonotype: An end of the junction does not agree with germline; a read error may underlie this. The chain employs TRBV5-6 and TRBJ2-3; perhaps TRBD2 as D (6 bases). Germline V gene data show CDR1 as SGHDT and CDR2 as YYEEEE. CDR3 size: 13 residues. The CDR3 sequence: CASSLSGGDTRYF. DNA for the CDR3: TGTGCCAGCAGCTTATCCGGGGGAGATACGCGGTATTTT. Variable domain in full (rest from reference TRBV5-6 and TRBJ2-3): DAGVTQSPTHLIKTRGQQVTLRCSPKSGHDTVSWYQQALGQGPQFIFQYYEEEERQRGNFPDRFSGHQFPNYSSELNVNALLLGDSALYLCASSLSGGDTRYFGPGTRLTVL.

This chain joins TRBV6-1 and TRBJ1-1, with D perhaps TRBD1 (6 bases). This CDR3 is 14 amino acids long. The V gene's germline CDR1 is MNHNS and CDR2 SASEGT. The ends were cut back, 6 bases at V and 1 base at J, with 12 bases in the middle. CDR3 coding DNA: TGTGCCAGCAGCTCTAAACAGGGGAACACTGAAGCTTTCTTT. Residues: CASSSKQGNTEAFF.

The V call is TRBV6-1, the J call TRBJ2-1, with D possibly matching TRBD2 (5 bases). CDR3 length: 16 amino acids. CDR1 and CDR2 (germline): MNHNS, SASEGT. V was shortened by 5 bases and J by 4 bases, with 18 bases between the two germline ends. CDR3 nucleotides: TGTGCCAGCAGTCCTACGTGGACTTCGATGTACAATGAGCAGTTCTTC. Protein product: CASSPTWTSMYNEQFF.

This sequence joins TRBV29-1 and TRBJ2-1, with D perhaps matching TRBD1 (6 bases). Germline CDR1 is SQVTM and CDR2 is ANQGSEA. This CDR3 contains 14 residues. V shed 2 bases and J shed 7 bases, with 15 bases lying between them. This CDR3 reads CSVEPPQRGNEQFF. Written as DNA, the CDR3 is TGCAGCGTTGAACCGCCCCAAAGGGGGAATGAGCAGTTCTTC.

This chain uses TRBV7-6 with TRBJ1-1, with 9 bases aligning to TRBD1. Losses at the gene ends were 2 bases for V and 6 bases for J; bases not matched to a gene: 7. The germline V gene has CDR1 SGHVS and CDR2 FNYEAQ. The CDR3 loop spans 15 amino acids. CDR3: CASSLHSGQGAEAFF. The CDR3 DNA follows: TGTGCCAGCAGCTTACATTCGGGACAGGGCGCTGAAGCTTTCTTT.

The chain is built from TRBV12-3 or TRBV12-4 and TRBJ2-7; 8 bases fit TRBD1. The CDR3 sequence is 14 residues long. Trimming removed 5 bases from V and 3 bases from J; junction bases left unmatched: 6. In DNA, the CDR3 is TGTGCCAGCAGTCTGACAGGGGAAAGCTACGAGCAGTACTTC. Amino acids: CASSLTGESYEQYF.

This clonotype came up a few times. V gene TRBV5-4 combines with J gene TRBJ2-3, with a possible D match to TRBD2 (6 bases). The CDR3 consists of 11 residues. Trimming cost V 2 bases and J 8 bases, with 6 bases left between them. Germline lookup yields CDR1 SGHNT and CDR2 YYREEE (reference sequence). The CDR3 sequence: CASSFGGTQYF. In DNA, the CDR3 is TGTGCCAGCAGCTTCGGGGGTACGCAGTATTTT.

The rearrangement uses TRBV19 and TRBJ2-7, with D possibly being TRBD1 (5 bases). Trimming took 3 bases from V and 6 from J, leaving 15 bases between them. Looked up from germline, CDR1 is LNHDA and CDR2 is SQIVND (reference sequence). The CDR3 consists of 14 residues. CDR3 DNA: TGTGCCAGTAGTATTGGGGCAGAGGCTCGCGAGCAGTACTTC. Translating it yields CASSIGAEAREQYF.

This chain connects TRBV19 to TRBJ1-2; 7 nucleotides align to TRBD1. This CDR3 has 13 amino acids. Germline-derived CDR1 and CDR2 are LNHDA and SQIVND (reference sequence). The ends lost 4 bases at V and 8 bases at J; junction bases unmatched: 7. The CDR3: CASSTGDSLGYTF. The DNA for the CDR3 is TGTGCCAGTAGTACTGGGGACAGCTTGGGCTACACCTTC.

The chain combines TRBV18 with TRBJ2-7, with TRBD2 identical over 11 bases. Trimming took 3 bases from V and 6 from J; bases not matched to a gene: 13. Germline values: CDR1 KGHSH, CDR2 LQKENI. The CDR3 has 17 amino acids. CDR3 nucleotides: TGTGCCAGCTCACCCAGAACTAGCGGGAGTAATCTGGGCGAGCAGTACTTC. It translates to CASSPRTSGSNLGEQYF. Drawing the rest from reference TRBV18 and TRBJ2-7, the complete variable domain is NAGVMQNPRHLVRRRGQEARLRCSPMKGHSHVYWYRQLPEEGLKFMVYLQKENIIDESGMPKERFSAEFPKEGPSILRIQQVVRGDSAAYFCASSPRTSGSNLGEQYFGPGTRLTVT.

This clonotype turned up a few times. The genes are TRBV5-5 and TRBJ2-3; D is perhaps TRBD1 (6 bases). V shed 3 bases and J shed 3 bases, with 14 bases lying between them. Germline V lookup: CDR1 SGHKS, CDR2 YYEKEE (reference sequence). The CDR3 sequence is 15 residues long. The CDR3 loop reads CASSSQGLRTDTQYF. As DNA, the CDR3 is TGTGCCAGCAGCTCCCAGGGGCTTCGTACAGATACGCAGTATTTT.

The chain joins TRBV6-5 to TRBJ1-2; 7 bases line up with TRBD1. The CDR3 covers 11 residues. Germline lookup yields CDR1 MNHEY and CDR2 SVGAGI. Trimming cost V 10 bases and J 6 bases; bases outside gene matches: 5. The CDR3 DNA reads as TGTGCCACTCAGCAGGGGGATGGCTACACCTTC. Its translation is CATQQGDGYTF.